A selection of T cell receptor beta chains follows, all from one sample in a study of T cells in Graves' hyperthyroidism and ophthalmopathy. TCRdb re-analysed the multiplex PCR reads in MiXCR, keeping a single row per CDR3 protein. The data hold over 150,000 distinct CDR3 sequences, with about 15% observed a single time. The sequenced sample was blood. These receptor sequences come from a woman aged 45-65 years with Graves' hyperthyroidism. CDR3s include the opening cysteine and the closing phenylalanine or tryptophan. A D gene is named only where the DNA matches it firmly. The size entry is marked missing in some rows and otherwise reads once, few, many or a size class.

j_call | clone_size | d_call | v_call | cdr3_aa | cdr3_nt
TRBJ1-2 | NA | TRBD1 | TRBV28 | CASSVPGVAGGYGYTF | TGTGCCAGCAGTGTCCCGGGGGTGGCAGGGGGATACGGCTACACCTTC
TRBJ2-7 | few | NA | TRBV2 | CASSELNRNEQYF | TGTGCCAGCAGTGAGCTAAACAGGAACGAGCAGTACTTC
TRBJ2-6 | NA | TRBD1 | TRBV19 | CASSTTGGPGANVLTF | TGTGCCAGTAGTACCACAGGGGGGCCTGGGGCCAACGTCCTGACTTTC
TRBJ2-5 | many | TRBD1 | TRBV5-6 | CASSPDRDSGTQYF | TGTGCCAGCAGCCCGGACAGGGATTCGGGGACCCAGTACTTC
TRBJ2-7 | many | NA | TRBV12-5 | CASGLPGPYEQYF | TGTGCTAGTGGTTTGCCAGGGCCCTACGAGCAGTACTTC
TRBJ1-1 | few | NA | TRBV2 | CASNWTPKNTEAFF | TGTGCCAGCAATTGGACACCTAAGAACACTGAAGCTTTCTTT
TRBJ2-1 | few | TRBD1 | TRBV2 | CASIRGTGKDNEQFF | TGTGCCAGCATCCGTGGGACAGGGAAAGACAATGAGCAGTTCTTC
TRBJ1-5 | many | TRBD1 | TRBV3-1 | CASSQKGTGGNQPQHF | TGTGCCAGCAGCCAAAAGGGGACAGGGGGCAATCAGCCCCAGCATTTT
TRBJ2-7 | many | TRBD2 | TRBV18 | CASSSGVASGSYEQYF | TGTGCCAGCTCTTCTGGTGTGGCTAGCGGATCCTACGAGCAGTACTTC
TRBJ2-1 | many | NA | TRBV12-5 | CASGLASTSSYNEQFF | TGTGCTAGTGGTTTGGCCTCTACGAGCTCCTACAATGAGCAGTTCTTC
TRBJ2-7 | many | NA | TRBV14 | CASSQGPPGSYEQYF | TGTGCCAGCAGCCAAGGCCCCCCCGGCTCCTACGAGCAGTACTTC
TRBJ2-1 | NA | TRBD2 | TRBV2 | CASSNGLAGGQSNEQLF | TGTGCCAGCAGTAACGGACTAGCGGGAGGGCAAAGCAATGAGCAGCTCTTC
TRBJ1-5 | NA | TRBD1 | TRBV5-1 | CASSAGTGGFQPQHF | TGCGCCAGCAGCGCCGGGACAGGGGGTTTTCAGCCCCAGCATTTT
TRBJ2-5 | NA | NA | TRBV25-1 | CASSPGATQYF | TGTGCCAGCAGTCCAGGGGCGACCCAGTACTTC
TRBJ1-6 | few | TRBD1 | TRBV12-3/TRBV12-4 | CASSPPGTGTYSPLHF | TGTGCCAGCAGTCCCCCCGGGACAGGGACTTATTCACCCCTCCACTTT
TRBJ2-2 | few | NA | TRBV19 | CASNQKTGELFF | TGTGCCAGTAATCAGAAGACCGGGGAGCTGTTTTTT
TRBJ2-7 | many | TRBD2 | TRBV20-1 | CSASGTSGDEQYF | TGCAGTGCATCGGGGACTAGCGGGGACGAGCAGTACTTC
TRBJ2-1 | many | NA | TRBV20-1 | CSARSKHEQFF | TGCAGTGCTAGAAGTAAACATGAGCAGTTCTTC
TRBJ2-1 | many | TRBD2 | TRBV11-1 | CASSPGTIHNEQFF | TGTGCCAGCAGCCCCGGGACTATCCACAATGAGCAGTTCTTC
TRBJ2-7 | many | NA | TRBV7-6 | CASSPGAGGERREQYF | TGTGCCAGCAGCCCCGGGGCTGGGGGAGAACGACGCGAGCAGTACTTC
TRBJ2-7 | few | NA | TRBV7-2 | CASSFETEAYEQYF | TGTGCCAGCAGCTTCGAGACGGAAGCCTACGAGCAGTACTTC
TRBJ2-7 | many | TRBD1 | TRBV13 | CASSPGTGSFQQYF | TGTGCCAGCAGCCCCGGGACAGGGTCCTTCCAGCAGTACTTC
TRBJ1-2 | many | NA | TRBV7-2 | CASSPDPYYGYTF | TGTGCCAGCAGCCCAGACCCATACTATGGCTACACCTTC
TRBJ1-1 | many | NA | TRBV11-3 | CASSPGLFVGGTEAFF | TGTGCCAGCAGCCCTGGGTTATTCGTGGGGGGCACTGAAGCTTTCTTT
TRBJ2-1 | many | TRBD2 | TRBV12-3/TRBV12-4 | CASSQRTSGMDNEQFF | TGTGCCAGCAGTCAGAGGACTAGCGGGATGGATAATGAGCAGTTCTTC
TRBJ2-7 | NA | NA | TRBV28 | CASSLPGTREQYF | TGTGCCAGCAGTTTACCGGGAACCAGGGAGCAGTACTTC
TRBJ1-5 | NA | NA | TRBV11-2 | CASSHARRRPQHF | TGTGCCAGCAGCCACGCCAGGAGGAGGCCCCAGCATTTT
TRBJ2-3 | NA | NA | TRBV27 | CASHPSPAPTTDTQYF | TGTGCCAGCCACCCCTCCCCAGCCCCCACCACAGATACGCAGTATTTT
TRBJ2-7 | NA | NA | TRBV7-8 | CASSPGTPVEQYF | TGTGCCAGCAGCCCTGGGACTCCCGTCGAGCAGTACTTC
TRBJ1-4 | NA | NA | TRBV5-1 | CASSSPLTGPGIDNNEKLFF | TGCGCCAGCAGCTCCCCCTTGACAGGCCCGGGGATTGATAACAATGAAAAACTGTTTTTT
TRBJ2-7 | few | NA | TRBV29-1 | CSVVVATESLYEQYF | TGCAGCGTTGTAGTAGCCACGGAATCTTTATACGAGCAGTACTTC